This T cell receptor beta chain was sequenced in a study of T cell repertoires in ileal Crohn's disease (dated by TCRdb to the late 2010s). General notes on the study: The median duration of disease was approximately eight years, and at the time of surgery roughly 38% of patients were active smokers. Endoscopic postoperative recurrence was defined by a Rutgeerts score above i0. Surgery was performed for a complication in all patients, with stricturing disease in roughly 60% and penetrating disease in approximately 40%. The study was conducted in parallel with a multicentre cohort built to find predictors of early endoscopic recurrence after ileocolonic resection. A total of about 170 mucosal samples from roughly 50 patients were sequenced, with samples obtained at several locations on the surgical specimen and at postoperative endoscopy. About half of the patients received postoperative therapy: about 10 received thiopurines and 18 received anti-TNF agents. The TCR repertoire was analysed in under 70 patients with Crohn's disease drawn from a prospective multicentre cohort. What the authors observed across the whole study: Compared with CD4 T cells, sorted CD8 T cells contained more high-frequency clones, which suggests that the mucosal expansions were mostly CD8. Mucosal CD4 and CD8 T cells were sorted and sequenced only in a subgroup of patients, the size of which was not stated. Higher high-frequency clone percentages at surgery were associated with endoscopic recurrence; all patients with clonality above 26.8% (18/57) had recurrence. Patients who were active smokers at surgery had a significantly higher proportion of clonal expansions than non-smokers (approximately 28% vs 17%, p=0.02).

A note on this clone: Its antigen is not yet known. No much larger clone exists at a distance of one base, and base qualities are not known. The sample contains more than one DNA sequence encoding this CDR3.

V and J lose 4 bases and 3 bases, and a span of 10 bases separates them. The CDR3 starts with the cysteine, ends with the phenylalanine, and has 13 residues. Only the CDR3 portion is preserved as DNA: 39 bases, with reading frame beginning at the first base. The germline V gene provides CDR1 SGHVS and CDR2 FNYEAQ. For commercial TCRB immunosequencing, roughly 0.5 micrograms of biopsy DNA were submitted for each sample. A two-step, amplification bias-controlled multiplex PCR was used by Adaptive Biotechnology to amplify CDR3 regions from genomic DNA. The first PCR used primers for every V and J gene segment; the second PCR added barcodes and Illumina adapters. CDR3 libraries were sequenced on an Illumina instrument. In the original analysis: Vendor-provided pipelines were combined with custom analysis of raw data in R/Bioconductor under R version 3.3.0. Clonality, which ranges from 0 to 1, was calculated as the inverse of the normalised Shannon entropy across all productive clones. High-frequency clones were defined as the share of the repertoire occupied by the top 100 clones, with only clones passing a 95% confidence test being retained. Repertoire diversity was measured with the Simpson index, and overlap between samples was measured with the Morisita-Horn index. TCRdb carries this immuneACCESS record with in-frame sequences only. Its versions omit some clonotypes, under half of them owing to an unresolved V gene in the studies checked, with the rest unexplained. V, J and clone size were drawn from that table, and D and trimming were deduced from the DNA. The sample profile shows around 6,000 clones; roughly 87% of them were found once. Approximately 5% of the sample comes from the top ten.

To be eligible, patients had to be adults with ileal or ileocolonic Crohn's disease and an indication for ileocolonic resection. Whole ileal mucosal biopsies were stored frozen at -80°C before DNA extraction. Genomic DNA was extracted from frozen whole biopsies using a TRizol-based method and was quantified with a NanoDrop 2000 spectrophotometer. The rearrangement joined TRBV7-6 to TRBJ2-7, with the D gene uncertain. The receptor comes from an adult with Crohn's disease. The sample taken for sequencing was ileal tissue. The DNA sequence follows: TGTGCCAGCAGCTCGGGTCCGAACTACGAGCAGTACTTC. Its product reads: CASSSGPNYEQYF. Reference TRBV7-6 and TRBJ2-7 genes cover what lies past the CDR3, so the full variable domain is GAGVSQSPRYKVTKRGQDVALRCDPISGHVSLYWYRQALGQGPEFLTYFNYEAQQDKSGLPNDRFSAERPEGSISTLTIQRTEQRDSAMYRCASSSGPNYEQYFGPGTRLTVT.